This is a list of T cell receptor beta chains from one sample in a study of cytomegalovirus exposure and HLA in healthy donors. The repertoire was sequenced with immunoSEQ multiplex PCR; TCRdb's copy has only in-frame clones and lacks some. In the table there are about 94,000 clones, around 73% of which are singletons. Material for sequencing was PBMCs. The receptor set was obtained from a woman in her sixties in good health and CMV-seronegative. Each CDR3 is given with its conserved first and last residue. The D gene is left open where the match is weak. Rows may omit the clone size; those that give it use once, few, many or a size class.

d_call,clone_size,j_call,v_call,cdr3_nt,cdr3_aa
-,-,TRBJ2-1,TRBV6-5,TGTGCCAGCAGTGACTTGTACTCCTACAATGAGCAGTTCTTC,CASSDLYSYNEQFF
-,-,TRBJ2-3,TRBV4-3,TGCGCCAGCAGCCAAGAGAGGGCGCGCACAGATACGCAGTATTTT,CASSQERARTDTQYF
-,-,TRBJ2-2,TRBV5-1,TGCGCCAGCAGCTTAGCCGGGTTCCACACCGGGGAGCTGTTTTTT,CASSLAGFHTGELFF
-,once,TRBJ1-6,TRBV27,TGTGCCAGCAGCCCAGACAGGAGCTCCTATAATTCACCCCTCCACTTT,CASSPDRSSYNSPLHF
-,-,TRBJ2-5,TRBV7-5,TGTGCCAGAAGCTTAGCGCGGCTACGGCAAGGGACCCAGTACTTC,CARSLARLRQGTQYF
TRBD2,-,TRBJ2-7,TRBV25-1,TGTGCCAGCAGTGGCCCCCCATTCCCGGGAGGCTCTTACGAGCAGTACTTC,CASSGPPFPGGSYEQYF
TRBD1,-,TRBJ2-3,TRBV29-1,TGCAGCGTTGAGACAACAGGGGCAGATACGCAGTATTTT,CSVETTGADTQYF
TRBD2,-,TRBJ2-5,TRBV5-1,TGCGCCAGCAGCTTGTCCAGGTTGCGGGAGGACGGAGAGACCCAGTACTTC,CASSLSRLREDGETQYF
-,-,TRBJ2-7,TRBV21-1,TGTGCCAGCAGCAATAAGACCCTGCGGGACAGGGAGGTCGAGCAGTACTTC,CASSNKTLRDREVEQYF
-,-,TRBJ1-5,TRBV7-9,TGTGCCAGCAGTACGGGGGGGCCCCAGCCCCAGCATTTT,CASSTGGPQPQHF
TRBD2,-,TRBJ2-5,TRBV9,TGTGCCAGCACCACACTAGCGGGCGAACAAGAGACCCAGTACTTC,CASTTLAGEQETQYF
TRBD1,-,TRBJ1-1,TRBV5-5,TGTGCCAGCAGCCCACTGACAGGGACTGACACTGAAGCTTTCTTT,CASSPLTGTDTEAFF
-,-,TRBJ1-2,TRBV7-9,TGTGCCGGCAGCTTTACAGGACGTAACTATGGCTACACCTTC,CAGSFTGRNYGYTF
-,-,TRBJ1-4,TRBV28,TGTGCCAGCACCACGCCGGGGGGGTATGAAAAACTGTTTTTT,CASTTPGGYEKLFF
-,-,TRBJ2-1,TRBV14,TGTGCCAGCAGCCGGGGAGCGAGCTCCTACAATGAGCAGTTCTTC,CASSRGASSYNEQFF
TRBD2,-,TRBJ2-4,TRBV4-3,TGCGCCAGCAGCCAAGATTTTACTAGCGGGGGCCCAAACATTCAGTACTTC,CASSQDFTSGGPNIQYF
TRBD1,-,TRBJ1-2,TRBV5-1,TGCGCCAGCAGCTTTAGTCCCGGGACAGGGATAGCTAACTATGGCTACACCTTC,CASSFSPGTGIANYGYTF
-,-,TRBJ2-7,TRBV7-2,TGTGCCAGCAGCTTCCACGGGAACCCCTACGAGCAGTACTTC,CASSFHGNPYEQYF
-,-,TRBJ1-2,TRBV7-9,TGTGCCAGCAAGTCCGACGGGTCTAACTATGGCTACACCTTC,CASKSDGSNYGYTF
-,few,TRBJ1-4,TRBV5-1,TGCGCCAGCAGCCGGGACACACTAGAAAAACTGTTTTTT,CASSRDTLEKLFF
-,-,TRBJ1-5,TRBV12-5,TGTGCTAGTGCCCTCGGGAGGGCTGGCAATCAGCCCCAGCATTTT,CASALGRAGNQPQHF
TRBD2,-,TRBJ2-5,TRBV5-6,TGTGCCAGCAGCTTGGGAAGATTGGCCACAGTGTCGGGGGGGACCCAGTACTTC,CASSLGRLATVSGGTQYF
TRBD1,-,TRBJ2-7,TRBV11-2,TGTGCCAGCAGCTTAGGGACAGGGACTCTCGAGCAGTACTTC,CASSLGTGTLEQYF
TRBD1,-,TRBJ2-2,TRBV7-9,TGTGCCAGCAGCTTACCGACAGGGGACACCGGGGAGCTGTTTTTT,CASSLPTGDTGELFF
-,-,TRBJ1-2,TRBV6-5,TGTGCCAGCAGTTACTTTGAGGCCGACTACGGCTACACCTTC,CASSYFEADYGYTF
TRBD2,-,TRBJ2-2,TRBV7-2,TGTGCCAGCAGCTGGGGCATGACTAGCGGGGCCTCTGCCGGGGAGCTGTTTTTT,CASSWGMTSGASAGELFF
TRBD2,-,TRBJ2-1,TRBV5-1,TGCGCCAGCAGCATGACTAGCGGGGCGGCTGAGCAGTTCTTC,CASSMTSGAAEQFF
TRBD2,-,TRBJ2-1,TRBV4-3,TGCGCCAGCAGCCAAGAATGGGCGGGAGTCAACAATGAGCAGTTCTTC,CASSQEWAGVNNEQFF
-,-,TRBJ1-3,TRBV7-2,TGTGCCAGCAGTCGTCTGGGGGGGCCGTCCTCTGGAAACACCATATATTTT,CASSRLGGPSSGNTIYF
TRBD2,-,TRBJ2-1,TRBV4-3,TGCGCCAGCAGCCACCCACTAGCGGGAGGAGGCAATGAGCAGTTCTTC,CASSHPLAGGGNEQFF
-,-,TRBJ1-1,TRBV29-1,TGCAGCGTGGAGGGACGGATGAACACTGAAGCTTTCTTT,CSVEGRMNTEAFF
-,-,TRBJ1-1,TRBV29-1,TGCAGCGTTGAAGGCAGGGTGGGGACTGAAGCTTTCTTT,CSVEGRVGTEAFF
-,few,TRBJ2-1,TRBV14,TGTGCCAGCAGCCCCGGGTACCGATCCTACAATGAGCAGTTCTTC,CASSPGYRSYNEQFF
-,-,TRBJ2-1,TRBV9,TGTGCCAGCAGCGTAGAGCCCCGGGACACGAGAACGCCCTACAATGAGCAGTTCTTC,CASSVEPRDTRTPYNEQFF
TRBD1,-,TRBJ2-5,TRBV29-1,TGCAGCGTTGGGACAGGGGGCTCGGGAGAGACCCAGTACTTC,CSVGTGGSGETQYF
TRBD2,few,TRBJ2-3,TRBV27,TGTGCCAGCACTCGAGCGGGGGGGCGACCAGATACGCAGTATTTT,CASTRAGGRPDTQYF
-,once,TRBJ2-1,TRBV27,TGTGCCAGCAACGTAGGTGGGGCAAACAATGAGCAGTTCTTC,CASNVGGANNEQFF
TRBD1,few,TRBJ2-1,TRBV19,TGTGCCAGTAACTCCCTCCCGGGACAGGGGGCGAATGAGCAGTTCTTC,CASNSLPGQGANEQFF
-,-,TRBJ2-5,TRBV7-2,TGTGCCAGCAGCTTATATAACTGGGGGGAAGAGACCCAGTACTTC,CASSLYNWGEETQYF
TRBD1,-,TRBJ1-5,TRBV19,TGTGCCAGTCTTCCGGGACAGGATCAGCCCCAGCATTTT,CASLPGQDQPQHF
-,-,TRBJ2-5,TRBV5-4,TGTGCCAGCAGCTACCTAGGGGACTCAAAAGAGACCCAGTACTTC,CASSYLGDSKETQYF
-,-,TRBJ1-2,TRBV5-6,TGTGCCAGCAGCTTGCCCGAAACAACAAGATTCTATGGCTACACCTTC,CASSLPETTRFYGYTF
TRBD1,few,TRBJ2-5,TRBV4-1,TGCGCCAGCAGCCAAGCTCCGGAGAGGGGGCGCGGGGAGACCCAGTACTTC,CASSQAPERGRGETQYF
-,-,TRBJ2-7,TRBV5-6,TGTGCCAGCACCCGAGGGTACAGGGATTCCTACGAGCAGTACTTC,CASTRGYRDSYEQYF
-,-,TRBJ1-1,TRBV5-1,TGCGCCAGCAGGGACACGAACACTGAAGCTTTCTTT,CASRDTNTEAFF
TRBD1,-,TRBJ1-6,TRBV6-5,TGTGCCAGCAGCTACAGGGGCAGTAATTCACCCCTCCACTTT,CASSYRGSNSPLHF
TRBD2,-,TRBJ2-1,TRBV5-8,TGTGCCAGCAGCCAACGTAGCGGGAATGAGCAGTTCTTC,CASSQRSGNEQFF
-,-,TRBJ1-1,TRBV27,TGTGCCTCCCGCAGGGGACCTGAAGCTTTCTTT,CASRRGPEAFF
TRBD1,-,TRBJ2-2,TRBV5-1,TGCGCCAGCAGCCTTGGGACAGATCTTCGCACCGGGGAGCTGTTTTTT,CASSLGTDLRTGELFF
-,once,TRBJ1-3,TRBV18,TGTGCCAGCTCACCGCAGGCGACAGGCCCAATCTCAGGAAACACCATATATTTT,CASSPQATGPISGNTIYF
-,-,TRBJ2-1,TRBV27,TGTGCCAGCAGCCGGTTAGGGGTCCAAGGCAATGAGCAGTTCTTC,CASSRLGVQGNEQFF
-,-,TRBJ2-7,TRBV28,TGTGCCAGCAACGGAGGTGGTACCGAGCAGTACTTC,CASNGGGTEQYF
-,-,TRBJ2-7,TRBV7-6,TGTGCCAGCAGCTCCGAGGGGGGGCCACTCTACGAGCAGTACTTC,CASSSEGGPLYEQYF
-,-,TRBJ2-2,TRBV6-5,TGTGCCACCAAGAACACCGGGGAGCTGTTTTTT,CATKNTGELFF
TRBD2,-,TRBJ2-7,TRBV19,TGTGCCAGTAGTATCCGCTCGCGGGAGGAGGGCTACGAGCAGTACTTC,CASSIRSREEGYEQYF
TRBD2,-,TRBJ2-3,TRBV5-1,TGCGCCAGCAGCTTAGCGGGAGGGCTAGATACGCAGTATTTT,CASSLAGGLDTQYF
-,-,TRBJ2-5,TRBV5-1,TGCGCCAGCAGCTTGGATGCGGGGGCCAGGGAGACCCAGTACTTC,CASSLDAGARETQYF
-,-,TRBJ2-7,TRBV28,TGTGCCAGCAGTGTTCTCTACGAGCAGTACTTC,CASSVLYEQYF